These 23 T cell receptor beta chains originate from one sample sequenced in a study of shared clonotypes between healthy human individuals. Assay used: immunoSEQ multiplex PCR; TCRdb lists only in-frame clones, some missing. The table includes some 2.1 million clones, approximately 95% detected once. Naivety among CD8 cells was defined by CD45RO negativity and positive CCR7 selection, thereby excluding terminally differentiated effector memory CD45RA+ cells. The sample consisted of naive CD8+ T cells sorted from blood. Receptors were obtained from a man younger than 30 in good health.

This chain uses TRBV27 with TRBJ2-7; 8 bases map to TRBD1. Germline CDR1 is MNHEY and CDR2 is SMNVEV (reference sequence). The CDR3 length is 13 residues. Germline trimming cut 6 bases from V and 7 bases from J; bases unmatched to any gene: 8. CDR3 in amino acids: CASSTGGPWEQYF. CDR3 DNA sequence: TGTGCCAGCAGCACAGGGGGGCCTTGGGAGCAGTACTTC.

The chain links TRBV11-3 to TRBJ1-1; unclear D gene. This CDR3 is built from 13 residues. Germline CDR1 SGHNT, CDR2 YENEEA. V lost 0 bases and J 11 bases, leaving 13 bases between the germline ends. The CDR3 here is CASSLDPRAEAFF. CDR3 nucleotides: TGTGCCAGCAGCTTAGACCCGAGGGCCGAGGCTTTCTTT.

Regarding this clone: The same CDR3 can be traced to other DNA sequences in this sample. This chain connects TRBV28 to TRBJ1-2, with unresolved D. This CDR3 comprises 12 residues. Germline V lookup: CDR1 MDHEN, CDR2 SYDVKM. Trimming removed 3 bases from V and 2 bases from J, with 4 bases in between. CDR3 sequence reads: CASSFENYGYTF. DNA for the CDR3: TGTGCCAGCAGTTTTGAAAACTATGGCTACACCTTC.

The chain links TRBV29-1 to TRBJ1-1; a possible D gene is TRBD1 (5 bases). Trimming stripped 0 bases from V and 4 bases from J, with 18 bases between. CDR3 length: 16 residues. Germline assignment: CDR1 SQVTM and CDR2 ANQGSEA. Here the CDR3 reads CSVEDTVVDSATEAFF. Here the CDR3 DNA reads TGCAGCGTTGAAGATACCGTAGTCGACAGTGCCACTGAAGCTTTCTTT.

V gene TRBV7-8 combines with J gene TRBJ2-1; 12 nucleotides align to TRBD2. Losses at the gene ends were 5 bases for V and 4 bases for J; bases not matched to a gene: 12. CDR1 and CDR2 from the germline V gene are SGHVS and FQNEAQ. The CDR3 runs 18 residues. The CDR3 DNA is TGTGCCAGCAGCCCCGGACTAGCGGGAACCCCCCTTTACAATGAGCAGTTCTTC. As protein: CASSPGLAGTPLYNEQFF. Looking up the rest from reference TRBV7-8 and TRBJ2-1 gives the full variable domain: GAGVSQSPRYKVAKRGQDVALRCDPISGHVSLFWYQQALGQGPEFLTYFQNEAQLDKSGLPSDRFFAERPEGSVSTLKIQRTQQEDSAVYLCASSPGLAGTPLYNEQFFGPGTRLTVL.

The chain recombines TRBV5-8 with TRBJ2-1; TRBD2 is a possible D gene (6 bases). Trimming shortened V by 4 bases and J by 7 bases, and 12 bases separated the two germline ends. The CDR3 totals 13 residues. The germline gives CDR1 SGHTS, CDR2 YDEGEE. The CDR3, as DNA: TGTGCCAGCAGCCTGGGACTTGGTAATGAGCAGTTCTTC. Amino acids: CASSLGLGNEQFF. Together with reference TRBV5-8 and TRBJ2-1, the CDR3 gives the full variable domain: EAGVTQSPTHLIKTRGQQATLRCSPISGHTSVYWYQQALGLGLQFLLWYDEGEERNRGNFPPRFSGRQFPNYSSELNVNALELEDSALYLCASSLGLGNEQFFGPGTRLTVL.

As for this clone: Other DNA sequences from this sample encode an identical CDR3 as well. The chain is built from TRBV4-3 and TRBJ2-5; 16 bases fit TRBD2. CDR1 and CDR2 (germline): LGHNA, YSLEER. The V segment lost 3 bases and the J segment 4 bases; nucleotides outside the gene matches: 2. The CDR3 totals 16 residues. The CDR3 DNA is TGCGCCAGCAGCCAGGGACTAGCGGGAGGGTTAGAGACCCAGTACTTC. This codes for CASSQGLAGGLETQYF.

The chain is built from TRBV27 and TRBJ2-1, with D possibly being TRBD1 (6 bases). This CDR3 is 16 amino acids long. Germline loops: CDR1 MNHEY, CDR2 SMNVEV (reference sequence). V was clipped by 4 bases and J by 5 bases, with 18 bases between them. The CDR3, as DNA: TGTGCCAGCAGTTCCTTCTCACAGGGTGTCCACAATGAGCAGTTCTTC. Its protein product is CASSSFSQGVHNEQFF.

V gene TRBV12-5 combines with J gene TRBJ2-1; no clear D. Germline loops: CDR1 LGHNT, CDR2 FRNRAP. This CDR3 has 12 residues. Deletions cut 6 bases from V and 9 bases from J, with 12 bases between. CDR3 amino acids: CASGPNGVEQFF. In DNA, the CDR3 is TGTGCTAGTGGCCCAAATGGGGTTGAGCAGTTCTTC.

V usage is TRBV7-9 and J usage is TRBJ2-7, with D perhaps TRBD1 or TRBD2 (5 bases each). CDR1 and CDR2 (germline): SEHNR, FQNEAQ (reference sequence). V was cut by 5 bases and J by 3 bases, with 29 bases left in between. This CDR3 has 19 residues. This CDR3 is CASSTTNRDEGLRFYEQYF. CDR3 DNA sequence: TGTGCCAGCAGCACAACGAACCGGGACGAAGGCCTCAGGTTCTACGAGCAGTACTTC.

As regards this clone: Likely a read error: the CDR3 ends without its conserved phenylalanine or tryptophan. It is unclear where the CDR3 begins or ends on the DNA, so no DNA is shown, and the CDR3 is as TCRdb lists it. The V gene is TRBV20-1, the J gene TRBJ1-2. 10 amino acids form the CDR3, both terminal residues included. The germline CDR1 and CDR2 sequences are DFQATT and SNEGSKA (reference sequence). CDR3 protein: CSAEWDLKSS.

This clone has a single count. The chain links TRBV29-1 to TRBJ2-1; 10 bases agree with TRBD2. J was trimmed by 6 bases and V by 5 bases; bases with no gene match: 7. CDR3 length equals 14 residues. CDR1 and CDR2 from the germline V gene are SQVTM and ANQGSEA. The CDR3 DNA follows: TGCAGCGTTTTCGGGACTAGCGAATCCAATGAGCAGTTCTTC. Protein: CSVFGTSESNEQFF.

The rearrangement uses TRBV4-3 and TRBJ1-1, with D tentatively TRBD1 (5 bases). The V end lost 3 bases, the J end lost 5 bases, and 16 bases lay between the germline ends. CDR3 length: 15 residues. Looked up from germline, CDR1 is LGHNA and CDR2 is YSLEER. This chain's CDR3 is CASSQGLVAGTEAFF. The CDR3 region has the DNA TGCGCCAGCAGCCAGGGGCTGGTCGCTGGAACTGAAGCTTTCTTT.

The rearrangement links TRBV10-3 to TRBJ2-5; weak D call: TRBD1 (5 bases). V lost 2 bases and J lost 7, with 11 bases in between. Looked up from germline, CDR1 is ENHRY and CDR2 is SYGVKD. The CDR3 runs 13 residues. The DNA for the CDR3 is TGTGCCATCAGTGAGGCCAGGGAATGGACCCAGTACTTC. It is translated as CAISEAREWTQYF.

This clone has more than one count but fewer than ten. This sample includes further DNA sequences coding for the same CDR3. The genes are TRBV7-6 and TRBJ2-7, with D possibly TRBD1 on 6 matching bases. The ends were cut back, 1 base at V and 1 base at J, with 8 bases in the middle. The CDR3 consists of 14 residues. Germline assignment: CDR1 SGHVS and CDR2 FNYEAQ. The CDR3 spells CASSLVRGSYEQYF. DNA of the CDR3: TGTGCCAGCAGCTTAGTCAGGGGATCCTACGAGCAGTACTTC.

The CDR3 loop reads CASSQALSTGETQYF. In DNA form, the CDR3 reads TGCGCCAGCAGCCAAGCTTTAAGCACGGGGGAGACCCAGTACTTC. The V and J genes are TRBV4-1 and TRBJ2-5; the D gene is possibly TRBD2 (5 bases). The CDR3 is 15 residues long. Germline CDR1 reads MGHRA; CDR2 reads YSYEKL. The V end lost 1 base, the J end lost 5 bases, and 14 bases lay between the germline ends.

The chain carries TRBV5-1 and TRBJ2-3; TRBD2 matches 9 bases. The length of the CDR3 is 16 residues. J gave up 2 bases and V 2 bases, and 6 bases lay outside the gene matches. The germline V gene has CDR1 SGHRS and CDR2 YFSETQ. The CDR3 protein is CASSFGQRGATDTQYF. In DNA, the CDR3 is TGCGCCAGCAGCTTTGGGCAGCGGGGGGCCACAGATACGCAGTATTTT.

V is TRBV27 and J is TRBJ2-7; 12 positions match TRBD1. Unmatched junction bases numbered 2, after V lost 0 bases and J lost 2 bases. The CDR3 loop spans 16 amino acids. The germline gives CDR1 MNHEY, CDR2 SMNVEV (reference sequence). DNA for the CDR3: TGTGCCAGCAGTTTATCGGGACAGGGGGCTACCTACGAGCAGTACTTC. Translating gives CASSLSGQGATYEQYF.

Points on this clone: Other DNA sequences within the sample encode an identical CDR3. The chain links TRBV5-4 to TRBJ2-5, with a possible D match to TRBD2 (6 bases). Germline V CDR1 and CDR2: SGHNT, YYREEE (reference sequence). This CDR3 is built from 13 residues. Deletions cut 2 bases from V and 3 bases from J, with 8 bases between. This chain's CDR3 is CASSFTGEETQYF. In DNA, the CDR3 is TGTGCCAGCAGCTTCACGGGGGAAGAGACCCAGTACTTC.

The chain is built from TRBV25-1 and TRBJ1-3; D possibly corresponds to TRBD1 (6 bases). This CDR3 has 15 residues. Germline V gene sequence: CDR1 MGHDK, CDR2 SYGVNS. V was clipped by 3 bases and J by 2 bases, with 11 bases between them. The CDR3 DNA sequence: TGTGCCAGCAGTGAGGGGGCAGCCCCTGGAAACACCATATATTTT. This gives the protein CASSEGAAPGNTIYF.

The rearrangement uses TRBV6-5 and TRBJ1-2; 7 bases match TRBD1. V shed 8 bases, J shed 8 bases, and the junction held 11 bases outside the gene matches. The germline V gene has CDR1 MNHEY and CDR2 SVGAGI. CDR3 size: 13 residues. CDR3 bases: TGTGCCAGCGGAATAGACAGGGTGCACGGCTACACCTTC. Residues: CASGIDRVHGYTF.

The J gene is TRBJ2-7, the V gene TRBV11-2, with TRBD2 as a possible D gene (6 bases). The length of the CDR3 is 13 residues. From germline, CDR1 is SGHAT and CDR2 FQNNGV. Between the trimmed V and J ends, which lost 5 bases and 4 bases, there was a span of 12 bases. CDR3 sequence: CASSPVREYEQYF. The CDR3 coding sequence is TGTGCCAGCAGCCCGGTCCGGGAGTACGAGCAGTACTTC.

J is TRBJ2-7 and V is TRBV28, with 9 bases that match TRBD1. Per germline, CDR1 MDHEN and CDR2 SYDVKM. The CDR3 loop spans 15 amino acids. The junction had 13 bases not matched to a gene; V was cut back by 5 bases and J by 8 bases. CDR3: CASSLYRGPPIQQYF. The CDR3 DNA reads as TGTGCCAGCAGTCTGTACAGGGGGCCCCCCATACAGCAGTACTTC.